This TCR beta chain stems from a study of T cells in Graves' hyperthyroidism and ophthalmopathy. Authors of the study amplified TCR beta CDR3 regions from RNA transcripts. HTBI primers drove first-round RT-PCR of the TCR CDR3. TCRdb fed the multiplex PCR reads into MiXCR, producing one record per CDR3 protein. The sample lists fewer than 600,000 distinct CDR3 sequences; approximately 15% were seen once. Germline assignment: CDR1 MDHEN and CDR2 SYDVKM. V lost 5 bases and J lost 6; bases outside the gene matches: 16. The CDR3 sequence is 18 residues long. This clonotype showed up many times. Absent ophthalmopathy progression within 18 months defined stable Graves' hyperthyroidism. Those patients with uncontrolled infection, other autoimmune disease, pregnancy or lactation were excluded.

The receptor comes from a woman in her thirties or forties with Graves' hyperthyroidism. The chain links TRBV28 to TRBJ2-1, with 10 bases that match TRBD1. The sample consisted of blood. The CDR3 sequence is CASSPDRGLLASSNEQFF. As DNA, the CDR3 is TGTGCCAGCAGTCCCGACAGGGGGCTCCTTGCGAGCAGCAATGAGCAGTTCTTC. Looking up the rest from reference TRBV28 and TRBJ2-1 gives the full variable domain: DVKVTQSSRYLVKRTGEKVFLECVQDMDHENMFWYRQDPGLGLRLIYFSYDVKMKEKGDIPEGYSVSREKKERFSLILESASTNQTSMYLCASSPDRGLLASSNEQFFGPGTRLTVL.